These T cell receptor beta chains were read from a single sample in a study of fetal regulatory T cell absence and autoimmunity. Using immunoSEQ multiplex PCR, the repertoire was profiled, and TCRdb retains in-frame clones only, with some absent. The data contain 85,000 to 100,000 clones, less than 80% of them singletons. Sequences were obtained from pancreas tissue. The receptors here all came from a male donor with IPEX syndrome. CDR3s include the opening cysteine and the closing phenylalanine or tryptophan. A D gene is named only where the DNA matches it firmly. Not all rows give a size; the values are once, few, many and, for expanded clones, a class.

J gene: TRBJ2-2
V gene: TRBV30
D gene: TRBD2
CDR3 length: 15
clone size: .
CDR3 protein: CALGRAGGNTGELFF
CDR3 DNA: TGTGCCTTAGGCCGGGCGGGAGGGAACACCGGGGAGCTGTTTTTT

J gene: TRBJ2-5
V gene: TRBV11-3
D gene: .
CDR3 length: 13
clone size: .
CDR3 protein: CASSLIGVETQYF
CDR3 DNA: TGTGCCAGCAGCTTAATTGGGGTAGAGACCCAGTACTTC

J gene: TRBJ1-3
V gene: TRBV6-6
D gene: .
CDR3 length: 15
clone size: .
CDR3 protein: CASSYSTSPGNTIYF
CDR3 DNA: TGTGCCAGCAGTTACTCGACGAGCCCTGGAAACACCATATATTTT

J gene: TRBJ1-4
V gene: TRBV10-3
D gene: .
CDR3 length: 13
clone size: .
CDR3 protein: CAISREEAEKLFF
CDR3 DNA: TGTGCCATCAGTCGGGAAGAGGCGGAAAAACTGTTTTTT

J gene: TRBJ2-1
V gene: TRBV23-1
D gene: .
CDR3 length: 14
clone size: .
CDR3 protein: CASPGPASYNEQFF
CDR3 DNA: TGCGCCAGCCCCGGTCCGGCATCCTACAATGAGCAGTTCTTC

J gene: TRBJ2-7
V gene: TRBV9
D gene: .
CDR3 length: 11
clone size: .
CDR3 protein: CASSVGAEQYF
CDR3 DNA: TGTGCCAGCAGCGTAGGAGCCGAGCAGTACTTC

J gene: TRBJ2-1
V gene: TRBV9
D gene: .
CDR3 length: 13
clone size: .
CDR3 protein: CASSVGGANEQFF
CDR3 DNA: TGTGCCAGCAGCGTAGGGGGGGCCAATGAGCAGTTCTTC

J gene: TRBJ1-6
V gene: TRBV5-1
D gene: TRBD1
CDR3 length: 14
clone size: .
CDR3 protein: CASSSGQGASPLHF
CDR3 DNA: TGCGCCAGCAGCTCTGGACAGGGGGCTTCACCCCTCCACTTT

J gene: TRBJ2-3
V gene: TRBV7-2
D gene: .
CDR3 length: 15
clone size: .
CDR3 protein: CASSFDGLHRNTQYF
CDR3 DNA: TGTGCCAGCAGCTTCGACGGGCTACACCGCAATACGCAGTATTTT

J gene: TRBJ2-2
V gene: TRBV7-6
D gene: .
CDR3 length: 16
clone size: once
CDR3 protein: CASSETPGQNTGELFF
CDR3 DNA: TGTGCCAGCAGCGAAACCCCGGGACAGAACACCGGGGAGCTGTTTTTT

J gene: TRBJ2-2
V gene: TRBV5-1
D gene: TRBD2
CDR3 length: 16
clone size: .
CDR3 protein: CASSYIAGGYTGELFF
CDR3 DNA: TGCGCCAGCAGCTATATAGCGGGAGGTTACACCGGGGAGCTGTTTTTT

J gene: TRBJ2-5
V gene: TRBV5-4
D gene: TRBD2
CDR3 length: 15
clone size: .
CDR3 protein: CASSPLAGGPETQYF
CDR3 DNA: TGTGCCAGCAGCCCACTAGCGGGGGGGCCAGAGACCCAGTACTTC

J gene: TRBJ2-3
V gene: TRBV18
D gene: TRBD2
CDR3 length: 17
clone size: .
CDR3 protein: CASSPPGTSGSTDTQYF
CDR3 DNA: TGTGCCAGCTCACCACCCGGGACTAGCGGGAGCACAGATACGCAGTATTTT

J gene: TRBJ2-7
V gene: TRBV7-9
D gene: .
CDR3 length: 16
clone size: .
CDR3 protein: CASSNKSRARSYEQYF
CDR3 DNA: TGTGCCAGCAGTAATAAATCCAGGGCTAGGTCCTACGAGCAGTACTTC

J gene: TRBJ1-6
V gene: TRBV7-2
D gene: .
CDR3 length: 13
clone size: few
CDR3 protein: CASSREPRTPLHF
CDR3 DNA: TGTGCCAGCAGCAGGGAGCCAAGAACACCCCTCCACTTT

J gene: TRBJ2-1
V gene: TRBV7-9
D gene: .
CDR3 length: 13
clone size: .
CDR3 protein: CASSYGTYNEQFF
CDR3 DNA: TGTGCCAGCAGCTATGGGACCTACAATGAGCAGTTCTTC

J gene: TRBJ1-2
V gene: TRBV19
D gene: .
CDR3 length: 12
clone size: few
CDR3 protein: CASSIGGNGYTF
CDR3 DNA: TGTGCCAGTAGTATAGGTGGGAATGGCTACACCTTC

J gene: TRBJ2-1
V gene: TRBV11-1
D gene: TRBD2
CDR3 length: 16
clone size: .
CDR3 protein: CASSRLAGGPYNEQFF
CDR3 DNA: TGTGCCAGCAGCCGACTAGCGGGAGGCCCCTACAATGAGCAGTTCTTC

J gene: TRBJ2-1
V gene: TRBV4-1
D gene: TRBD1
CDR3 length: 15
clone size: .
CDR3 protein: CASSPDGTGWNEQFF
CDR3 DNA: TGCGCCAGCAGCCCCGACGGGACAGGGTGGAATGAGCAGTTCTTC

J gene: TRBJ2-7
V gene: TRBV5-1
D gene: .
CDR3 length: 16
clone size: few
CDR3 protein: CASSLAKSSSSYEQYF
CDR3 DNA: TGCGCCAGCAGCTTGGCCAAGTCCTCGTCTTCCTACGAGCAGTACTTC

J gene: TRBJ2-1
V gene: TRBV7-2
D gene: .
CDR3 length: 13
clone size: few
CDR3 protein: CASSLSGARGQFF
CDR3 DNA: TGTGCCAGCAGTCTATCGGGGGCTAGAGGGCAGTTCTTC

J gene: TRBJ2-1
V gene: TRBV4-2
D gene: .
CDR3 length: 15
clone size: .
CDR3 protein: CASSQAEPQRKKQFF
CDR3 DNA: TGTGCCAGCAGCCAAGCGGAACCCCAGCGCAAGAAGCAGTTCTTC

J gene: TRBJ2-7
V gene: TRBV27
D gene: TRBD1
CDR3 length: 14
clone size: .
CDR3 protein: CASSLQGVGDEQYF
CDR3 DNA: TGTGCCAGCAGTTTACAGGGGGTTGGGGACGAGCAGTACTTC

J gene: TRBJ2-7
V gene: TRBV27
D gene: .
CDR3 length: 16
clone size: few
CDR3 protein: CASSLAPAETSYEQYF
CDR3 DNA: TGTGCCAGCAGCCTTGCCCCAGCGGAGACCTCCTACGAGCAGTACTTC

J gene: TRBJ2-2
V gene: TRBV20-1
D gene: .
CDR3 length: 11
clone size: .
CDR3 protein: CSARAQGELFF
CDR3 DNA: TGCAGTGCTAGAGCGCAGGGGGAGCTGTTTTTT

J gene: TRBJ1-1
V gene: TRBV6-4
D gene: .
CDR3 length: 13
clone size: .
CDR3 protein: CASSVEPNTEAFF
CDR3 DNA: TGTGCCAGCAGTGTCGAACCGAACACTGAAGCTTTCTTT

J gene: TRBJ2-1
V gene: TRBV7-9
D gene: .
CDR3 length: 13
clone size: .
CDR3 protein: CASSRMAYNEQFF
CDR3 DNA: TGTGCCAGCAGCCGAATGGCTTACAATGAGCAGTTCTTC

J gene: TRBJ2-7
V gene: TRBV11-3
D gene: TRBD2
CDR3 length: 14
clone size: .
CDR3 protein: CASSFGTTTYEQYF
CDR3 DNA: TGTGCCAGCAGCTTTGGGACTACCACCTACGAGCAGTACTTC

J gene: TRBJ1-1
V gene: TRBV5-1
D gene: .
CDR3 length: 12
clone size: .
CDR3 protein: CASSGPTGEAFF
CDR3 DNA: TGCGCCAGCAGCGGGCCAACCGGGGAAGCTTTCTTT

J gene: TRBJ2-7
V gene: TRBV7-7
D gene: .
CDR3 length: 13
clone size: .
CDR3 protein: CASSLRGGGEQYF
CDR3 DNA: TGTGCCAGCAGCTTAAGGGGAGGGGGCGAGCAGTACTTC

J gene: TRBJ1-2
V gene: TRBV30
D gene: .
CDR3 length: 17
clone size: .
CDR3 protein: CAWSVGQGPVANYGYTF
CDR3 DNA: TGTGCCTGGAGTGTAGGTCAGGGGCCCGTAGCTAACTATGGCTACACCTTC

J gene: TRBJ2-7
V gene: TRBV11-3
D gene: .
CDR3 length: 14
clone size: .
CDR3 protein: CASSPRSVSYEQYF
CDR3 DNA: TGTGCCAGCAGCCCAAGGAGTGTCTCCTACGAGCAGTACTTC

J gene: TRBJ1-5
V gene: TRBV19
D gene: .
CDR3 length: 14
clone size: .
CDR3 protein: CASSTRGHNQPQHF
CDR3 DNA: TGTGCCAGCTCCACCCGGGGGCATAATCAGCCCCAGCATTTT

J gene: TRBJ2-1
V gene: TRBV10-3
D gene: TRBD2
CDR3 length: 17
clone size: .
CDR3 protein: CAIRPGLAGFSYNEQFF
CDR3 DNA: TGTGCCATCAGGCCGGGACTAGCGGGGTTCTCCTACAATGAGCAGTTCTTC

J gene: TRBJ2-5
V gene: TRBV25-1
D gene: .
CDR3 length: 11
clone size: .
CDR3 protein: CASSEGWTQYF
CDR3 DNA: TGTGCCAGCAGTGAAGGGTGGACCCAGTACTTC

J gene: TRBJ2-2
V gene: TRBV7-9
D gene: .
CDR3 length: 16
clone size: .
CDR3 protein: CASSPLGTRNTGELFF
CDR3 DNA: TGTGCCAGCAGCCCGCTAGGGACAAGAAACACCGGGGAGCTGTTTTTT

J gene: TRBJ2-7
V gene: TRBV10-3
D gene: TRBD1
CDR3 length: 17
clone size: .
CDR3 protein: CAISEGTGNLGIDEQYF
CDR3 DNA: TGTGCCATCAGTGAGGGGACAGGCAACTTAGGCATTGACGAGCAGTACTTC

J gene: TRBJ1-2
V gene: TRBV6-5
D gene: TRBD1
CDR3 length: 13
clone size: .
CDR3 protein: CASRTGGHYGYTF
CDR3 DNA: TGTGCCAGCAGAACAGGGGGCCACTATGGCTACACCTTC

J gene: TRBJ2-3
V gene: TRBV2
D gene: .
CDR3 length: 16
clone size: .
CDR3 protein: CASSQLGQPSTDTQYF
CDR3 DNA: TGTGCCAGCAGTCAGCTGGGGCAGCCTAGCACAGATACGCAGTATTTT

J gene: TRBJ1-2
V gene: TRBV9
D gene: .
CDR3 length: 15
clone size: .
CDR3 protein: CASSVDSRLGYGYTF
CDR3 DNA: TGTGCCAGCAGCGTCGACAGTCGTTTGGGCTATGGCTACACCTTC

J gene: TRBJ2-1
V gene: TRBV23-1
D gene: TRBD1
CDR3 length: 17
clone size: .
CDR3 protein: CASSHPSDRDPYNEQFF
CDR3 DNA: TGCGCCAGCAGTCATCCTTCCGACAGGGACCCCTACAATGAGCAGTTCTTC

J gene: TRBJ2-7
V gene: TRBV11-2
D gene: TRBD1
CDR3 length: 15
clone size: once
CDR3 protein: CASSLGAGGSYEQYF
CDR3 DNA: TGTGCCAGCAGCTTAGGGGCAGGGGGCTCCTACGAGCAGTACTTC